The source of this TCR beta chain is a study of OX40 agonist ivuxolimab in advanced cancers. Overall study context: Previous treatment with anti-PD-1, anti-PD-L1 or anti-CTLA-4 therapy was allowed; about 37% had received some.

A few counts support this clone. Germline V gene lookup returns CDR1 MGHRA and CDR2 YSYEKL. Trimming removed 1 base from V and 6 bases from J, with 15 bases in between. The CDR3 covers 15 residues. Profiled with immunoSEQ multiplex PCR; TCRdb holds only in-frame clones, not every one. The table includes tens of thousands of clones, around 89% detected once. The specimen was CD4+ or CD8+ T cells sorted from blood, collected in a trial of the OX40 agonist ivuxolimab. The clonotype originates from an adult with an advanced solid tumor such as melanoma, head and neck, liver or kidney cancer. This sequence joins TRBV4-1 and TRBJ1-1; D is undetermined. CDR3: CASSQVRYLTPEAFF. The CDR3 DNA reads as TGCGCCAGCAGCCAAGTCAGGTACTTAACCCCTGAAGCTTTCTTT.